Following are 14 T cell receptor beta chains from one sample sequenced in a study of T cell changes during pregnancy in multiple sclerosis (dated by TCRdb to the late 2010s). To prepare the library, the immunoSEQ multiplex PCR assay was applied. As stored in TCRdb, this immuneACCESS dataset retains in-frame rearrangements with V and J assigned. A fraction of the clones does not appear; measured against another copy, unresolved V genes explain less than half of the discrepancy, and the remainder lacks a known reason. This sample has some 59,000 clones in its table, and about nine tenths of those were observed once. The ten largest make up about 5.8% of the sample. Source: peripheral blood, taken in the third trimester of pregnancy. These receptors were collected from a female donor in good health, enrolled as a control in a pregnancy study.

This sequence joins TRBV30 and TRBJ2-7, with 7 bases that match TRBD1. The CDR3 is made up of 13 amino acids. The germline V gene has CDR1 GTSNPN and CDR2 SVGIG (reference sequence). J was trimmed by 4 bases and V by 4 bases; bases with no gene match: 7. CDR3 loop: CAWTKDRLYEQYF. The CDR3 DNA reads TGTGCCTGGACCAAGGACAGGCTGTACGAGCAGTACTTC.

The chain carries TRBV19 and TRBJ1-5; D gene ambiguous. The V and J ends lost 3 bases and 4 bases respectively, with 7 bases between them. There are 13 residues in the CDR3. Germline CDR1 is LNHDA and CDR2 is SQIVND (reference sequence). The CDR3 DNA reads TGTGCCAGTAGTATGGCGGTAAATCAGCCCCAGCATTTT. As protein: CASSMAVNQPQHF.

This chain links TRBV11-3 with TRBJ2-2; D is unresolved. The germline V gene has CDR1 SGHNT and CDR2 YENEEA. Trimming removed 0 bases from V and 7 bases from J, with 12 bases in between. The length of the CDR3 is 15 residues. As DNA, the CDR3 is TGTGCCAGCAGCTTAGATGGTCACCCCGGCGGGGAGCTGTTTTTT. It codes for CASSLDGHPGGELFF.

This clone has just one count. The chain is built from TRBV15 and TRBJ1-1; TRBD1 matches 9 bases. This CDR3 has 15 amino acids. Trimming cost V 3 bases and J 1 base; bases outside gene matches: 3. Germline V gene lookup returns CDR1 LNHNV and CDR2 YYDKDF (reference sequence). This CDR3 is CATSRGTGRNTEAFF. The CDR3 bases are TGTGCCACCAGCAGGGGGACAGGGAGGAACACTGAAGCTTTCTTT. The full variable domain, completed using reference TRBV15 and TRBJ1-1, is DAMVIQNPRYQVTQFGKPVTLSCSQTLNHNVMYWYQQKSSQAPKLLFHYYDKDFNNEADTPDNFQSRRPNTSFCFLDIRSPGLGDTAMYLCATSRGTGRNTEAFFGQGTRLTVV.

The chain joins TRBV19 to TRBJ1-5; tentatively, D is TRBD1 (6 bases). Germline V CDR1 and CDR2: LNHDA, SQIVND (reference sequence). CDR3 length: 15 amino acids. The V end lost 7 bases, the J end lost 0 bases, and 13 bases lay between the germline ends. The CDR3: CASIPVGGSNQPQHF. CDR3 coding DNA: TGTGCCAGTATCCCGGTAGGGGGTAGCAATCAGCCCCAGCATTTT.

The V and J genes are TRBV5-6 and TRBJ1-6; 7 bases fit TRBD1. This CDR3 is built from 14 residues. Trimming removed 0 bases from V and 7 bases from J; junction bases left unmatched: 1. Germline CDR1 and CDR2: SGHDT and YYEEEE. CDR3 residues: CASSLVGGNSPLHF. The CDR3, as DNA: TGTGCCAGCAGCTTGGTAGGGGGCAATTCACCCCTCCACTTT. Full variable domain (missing parts from reference TRBV5-6 and TRBJ1-6): DAGVTQSPTHLIKTRGQQVTLRCSPKSGHDTVSWYQQALGQGPQFIFQYYEEEERQRGNFPDRFSGHQFPNYSSELNVNALLLGDSALYLCASSLVGGNSPLHFGNGTRLTVT.

This clone has a handful of counts. This rearrangement joins TRBV2 to TRBJ2-2; TRBD1 agrees at 8 bases. Germline CDR1 and CDR2: SNHLY and FYNNEI. The CDR3 runs 14 residues. J was trimmed by 0 bases and V by 8 bases; bases with no gene match: 2. The CDR3 sequence: CASQGASNTGELFF. CDR3 nucleotides: TGTGCCAGCCAGGGGGCTTCGAACACCGGGGAGCTGTTTTTT.

Details on this clone: Within the sample, other DNA sequences also encode this same CDR3. The chain links TRBV5-6 to TRBJ1-2; 7 positions match TRBD1. Germline values: CDR1 SGHDT, CDR2 YYEEEE. This CDR3 contains 13 residues. V shed 4 bases, J shed 5 bases, and the junction held 5 bases outside the gene matches. CDR3: CASSPRDSYGYTF. CDR3 DNA sequence: TGTGCCAGCAGCCCCCGGGACAGTTATGGCTACACCTTC.

The rearrangement joins TRBV6-5 to TRBJ1-2; maybe TRBD1 (6 bases). Germline values: CDR1 MNHEY, CDR2 SVGAGI. The CDR3 totals 14 residues. V gave up 7 bases and J gave up 4 bases, with 16 bases separating them. CDR3 sequence reads: CASTRQASPYGYTF. Here the CDR3 DNA reads TGTGCCAGCACCAGACAGGCCTCGCCCTATGGCTACACCTTC.

CDR3 sequence: CASSLAGGAGETQYF. Written as DNA, the CDR3 is TGTGCCAGCAGCTTGGCTGGGGGCGCAGGAGAGACCCAGTACTTC. V gene TRBV5-4 combines with J gene TRBJ2-5; tentative D call: TRBD1 (6 bases). In germline, CDR1 is SGHNT, CDR2 YYREEE (reference sequence). Trimming took 0 bases from V and 4 from J, leaving 13 bases between them. CDR3 size: 15 residues.

The chain recombines TRBV18 with TRBJ2-2, with 11 bases matching TRBD2. V lost 3 bases, J lost 2 bases, and 14 bases stayed unmatched. The CDR3 is made up of 20 amino acids. The germline V gene has CDR1 KGHSH and CDR2 LQKENI. The CDR3 spells CASSPTSSPLAGANTGELFF. The CDR3 DNA is TGTGCCAGCTCACCCACCTCCTCCCCACTAGCGGGAGCCAACACCGGGGAGCTGTTTTTT.

The CDR3 DNA reads TGTGCCATCAGTGTCACTCGAAACACTGAAGCTTTCTTT. Protein product: CAISVTRNTEAFF. The chain employs TRBV10-3 and TRBJ1-1; D unresolved. Trimming cost V 4 bases and J 2 bases, with 8 bases left between them. The CDR3 has 13 residues. Germline CDR1 and CDR2: ENHRY and SYGVKD.

This clone was recorded only once. V is TRBV18 and J is TRBJ2-5; 7 positions agree with TRBD1. Germline V lookup: CDR1 KGHSH, CDR2 LQKENI. The CDR3 runs to 14 residues. The junction had 5 bases not matched to a gene; V was cut back by 6 bases and J by 1 base. This CDR3 is CASSRQGPQETQYF. Here the CDR3 DNA reads TGTGCCAGCTCCCGACAGGGCCCCCAAGAGACCCAGTACTTC.

The V and J genes are TRBV11-2 and TRBJ1-3, with D hard to call. The CDR3 is 16 amino acids. Germline CDR1 reads SGHAT; CDR2 reads FQNNGV. Trimming took off 2 bases at V and 0 bases at J, with 11 bases between the two ends. The CDR3 sequence is CASSLLRSSSGNTIYF. The CDR3 nucleotides read TGTGCCAGCAGCTTATTGCGGTCCAGCTCTGGAAACACCATATATTTT.